The present entry profiles one T cell receptor beta chain with its context. Its matching antigen is unknown. The germline CDR1 and CDR2 sequences are MNHEY and SVGAGI. The CDR3 runs 15 residues. The V and J ends lost 0 bases and 1 base respectively, with 9 bases between them. The data belong to a study of T cell responses to AZD1222 COVID-19 vaccine. Only in-frame clones appear in the TCRdb table, and some are missing; sequencing was by immunoSEQ multiplex PCR. The profile shows 84,000 or so clones, 88% of them singletons. General study findings and limits: Baseline seropositivity occurred in only six AZD1222 recipients. Reports indicate that nearly half of spike-specific TCRs are directed at unmutated variant regions. Two AZD1222 doses significantly raised spike-specific TCR breadth and depth over controls. No day 14 peak samples; only post-peak repertoires were characterized.

The genes are TRBV6-5 and TRBJ2-5; D unclear. This clonotype was obtained from an adult in good health. This material consisted of peripheral blood, taken on day 0 of AZD1222 vaccination. The CDR3, as DNA: TGTGCCAGCAGTTACTCGAGGATCACCCAAGAGACCCAGTACTTC. Its protein product is CASSYSRITQETQYF.